This T cell receptor (beta chain) was documented in a study of shared clonotypes between healthy human individuals. Study overall: Each donor's CD4 naive and CD4 memory cells filled three plates apiece, CD8 naive two, and CD8 memory one.

Some clones are missing from TCRdb's copy, which holds only in-frame ones; the method was immunoSEQ multiplex PCR. This sample has a few million clones, with about 90% found just once. The germline CDR1 and CDR2 sequences are SSHAT and FNYEAQ (reference sequence). V dropped 2 bases and J dropped 4; count of bases not matched to a gene: 9. The CDR3 is 16 amino acids. The specimen sequenced was naive CD4+ T cells from PBMCs. As for subset: CD45RA+ positively selected. The origin of this receptor is a man younger than 30 in good health. Some clones in this sample may be carry-over from other donors' samples. The V and J genes are TRBV7-7 and TRBJ2-3, with 7 bases matching TRBD2. The chain's CDR3 is CASSLSFQGGADTQYF. In nucleotides, the CDR3 is TGTGCCAGCAGCTTATCATTCCAGGGAGGGGCAGATACGCAGTATTTT.